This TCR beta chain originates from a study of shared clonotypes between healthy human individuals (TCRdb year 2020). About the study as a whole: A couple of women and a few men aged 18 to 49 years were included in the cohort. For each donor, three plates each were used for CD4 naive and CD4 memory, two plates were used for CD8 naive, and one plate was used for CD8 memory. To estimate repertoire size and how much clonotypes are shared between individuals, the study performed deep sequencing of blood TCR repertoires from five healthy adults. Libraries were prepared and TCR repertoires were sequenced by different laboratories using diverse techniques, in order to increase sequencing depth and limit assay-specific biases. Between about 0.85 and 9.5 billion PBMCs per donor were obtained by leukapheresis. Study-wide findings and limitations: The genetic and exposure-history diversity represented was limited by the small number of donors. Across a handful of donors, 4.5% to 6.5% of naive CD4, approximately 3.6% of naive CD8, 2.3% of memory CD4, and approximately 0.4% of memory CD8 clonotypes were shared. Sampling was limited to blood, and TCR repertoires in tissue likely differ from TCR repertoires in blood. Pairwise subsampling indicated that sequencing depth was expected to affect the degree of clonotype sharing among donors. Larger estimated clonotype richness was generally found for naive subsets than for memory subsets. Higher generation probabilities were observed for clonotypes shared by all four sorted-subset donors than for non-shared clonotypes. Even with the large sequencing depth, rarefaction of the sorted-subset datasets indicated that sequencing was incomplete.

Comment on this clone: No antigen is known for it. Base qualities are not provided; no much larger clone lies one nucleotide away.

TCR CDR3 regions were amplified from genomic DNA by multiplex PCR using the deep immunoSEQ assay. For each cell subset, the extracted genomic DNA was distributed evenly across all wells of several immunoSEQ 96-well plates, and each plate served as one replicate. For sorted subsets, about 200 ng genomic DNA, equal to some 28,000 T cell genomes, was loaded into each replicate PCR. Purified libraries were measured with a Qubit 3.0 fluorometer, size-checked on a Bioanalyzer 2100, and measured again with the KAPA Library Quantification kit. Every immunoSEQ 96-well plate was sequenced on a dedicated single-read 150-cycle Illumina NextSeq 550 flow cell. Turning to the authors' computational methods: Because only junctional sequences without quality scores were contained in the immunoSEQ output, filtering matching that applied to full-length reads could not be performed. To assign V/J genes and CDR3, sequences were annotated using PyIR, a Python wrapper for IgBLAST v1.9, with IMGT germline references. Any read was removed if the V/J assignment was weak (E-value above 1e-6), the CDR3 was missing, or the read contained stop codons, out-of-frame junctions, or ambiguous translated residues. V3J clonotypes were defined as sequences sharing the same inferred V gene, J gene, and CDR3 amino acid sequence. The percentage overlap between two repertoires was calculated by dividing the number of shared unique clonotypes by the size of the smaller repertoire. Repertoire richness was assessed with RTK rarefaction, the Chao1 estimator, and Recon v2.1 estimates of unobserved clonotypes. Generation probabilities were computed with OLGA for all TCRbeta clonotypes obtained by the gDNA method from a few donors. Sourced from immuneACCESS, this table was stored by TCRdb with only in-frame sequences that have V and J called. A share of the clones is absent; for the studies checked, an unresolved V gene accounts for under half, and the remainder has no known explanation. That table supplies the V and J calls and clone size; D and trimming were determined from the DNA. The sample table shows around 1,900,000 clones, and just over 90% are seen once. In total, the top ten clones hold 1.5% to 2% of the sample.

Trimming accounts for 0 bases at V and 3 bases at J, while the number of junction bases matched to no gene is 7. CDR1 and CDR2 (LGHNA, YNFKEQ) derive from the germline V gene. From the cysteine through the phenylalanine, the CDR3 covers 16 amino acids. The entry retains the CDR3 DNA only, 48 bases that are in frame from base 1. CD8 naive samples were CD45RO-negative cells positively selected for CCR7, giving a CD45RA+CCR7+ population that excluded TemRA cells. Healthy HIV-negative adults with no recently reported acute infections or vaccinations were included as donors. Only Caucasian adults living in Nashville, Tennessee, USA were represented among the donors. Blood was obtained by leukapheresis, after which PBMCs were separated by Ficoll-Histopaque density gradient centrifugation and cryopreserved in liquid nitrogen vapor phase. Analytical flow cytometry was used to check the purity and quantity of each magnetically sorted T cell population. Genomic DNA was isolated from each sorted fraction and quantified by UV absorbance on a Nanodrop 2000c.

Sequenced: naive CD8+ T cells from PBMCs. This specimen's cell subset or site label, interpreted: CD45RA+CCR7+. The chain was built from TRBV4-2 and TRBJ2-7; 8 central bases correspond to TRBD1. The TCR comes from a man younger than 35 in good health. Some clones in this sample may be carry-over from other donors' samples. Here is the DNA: TGTGCCAGCAGCCAAGATCGCAGGGGGCTAATCTACGAGCAGTACTTC. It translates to CASSQDRRGLIYEQYF.